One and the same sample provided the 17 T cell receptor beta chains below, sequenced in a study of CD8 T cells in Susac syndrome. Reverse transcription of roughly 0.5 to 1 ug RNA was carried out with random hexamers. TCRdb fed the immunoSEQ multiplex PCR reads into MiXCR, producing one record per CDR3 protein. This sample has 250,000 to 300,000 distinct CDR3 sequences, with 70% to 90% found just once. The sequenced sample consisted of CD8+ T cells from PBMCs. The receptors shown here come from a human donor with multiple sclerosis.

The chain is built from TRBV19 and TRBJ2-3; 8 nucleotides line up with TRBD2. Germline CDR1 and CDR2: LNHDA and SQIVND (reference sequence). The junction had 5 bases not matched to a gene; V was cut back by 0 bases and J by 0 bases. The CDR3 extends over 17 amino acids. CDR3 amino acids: CASSIDLSSGSTDTQYF. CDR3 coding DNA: TGTGCCAGTAGTATAGATCTCTCTAGCGGGAGCACAGATACGCAGTATTTT.

The CDR3 DNA sequence: TGTGCCAGCAGTTTTAGCCCAAATCAGCCCCAGCATTTT. It encodes CASSFSPNQPQHF. The rearrangement links TRBV27 to TRBJ1-5; no reliable D call. The germline V and J ends were trimmed by 3 bases and 4 bases, with 7 bases remaining between them. Germline loops: CDR1 MNHEY, CDR2 SMNVEV (reference sequence). The CDR3 runs to 13 residues.

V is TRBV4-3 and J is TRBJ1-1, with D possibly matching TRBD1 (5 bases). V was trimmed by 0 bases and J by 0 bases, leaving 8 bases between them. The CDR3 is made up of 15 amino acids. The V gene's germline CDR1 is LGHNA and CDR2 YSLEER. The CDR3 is CASSQEGTLNTEAFF. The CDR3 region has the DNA TGCGCCAGCAGCCAAGAGGGGACCCTGAACACTGAAGCTTTCTTT.

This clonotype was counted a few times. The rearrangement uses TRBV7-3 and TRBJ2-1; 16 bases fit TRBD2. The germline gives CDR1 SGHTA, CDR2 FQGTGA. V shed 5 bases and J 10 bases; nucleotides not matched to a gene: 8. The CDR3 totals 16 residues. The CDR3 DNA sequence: TGTGCCAGCAGCCCCGGGACTAGCGGGAGGGCCCGGGAGCAGTTCTTC. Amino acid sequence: CASSPGTSGRAREQFF.

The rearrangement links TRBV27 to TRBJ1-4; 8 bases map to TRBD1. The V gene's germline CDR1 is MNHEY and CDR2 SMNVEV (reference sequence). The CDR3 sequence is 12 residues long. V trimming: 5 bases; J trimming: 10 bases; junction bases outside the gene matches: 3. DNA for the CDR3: TGTGCCAGCAGTCCAGGGGGCGGAAAACTGTTTTTT. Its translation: CASSPGGGKLFF.

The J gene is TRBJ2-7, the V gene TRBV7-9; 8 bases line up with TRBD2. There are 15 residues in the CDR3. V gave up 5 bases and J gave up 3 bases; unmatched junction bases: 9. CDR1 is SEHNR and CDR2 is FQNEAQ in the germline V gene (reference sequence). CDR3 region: CASSGTSGVVYEQYF. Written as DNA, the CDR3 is TGTGCCAGCAGCGGCACTAGCGGAGTTGTCTACGAGCAGTACTTC.

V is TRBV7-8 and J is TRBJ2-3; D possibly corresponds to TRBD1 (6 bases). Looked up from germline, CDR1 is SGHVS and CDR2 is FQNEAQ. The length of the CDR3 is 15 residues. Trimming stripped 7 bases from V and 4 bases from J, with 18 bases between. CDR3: CASTFRGMGADTQYF. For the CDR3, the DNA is TGTGCCAGCACCTTTAGGGGGATGGGGGCAGATACGCAGTATTTT.

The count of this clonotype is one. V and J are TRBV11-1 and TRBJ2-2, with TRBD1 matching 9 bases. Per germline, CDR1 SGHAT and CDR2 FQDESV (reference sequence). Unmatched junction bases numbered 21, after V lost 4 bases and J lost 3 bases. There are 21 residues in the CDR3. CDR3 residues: CASSSPTTGTGMFGYTGELFF. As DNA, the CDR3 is TGTGCCAGCAGCTCCCCCACAACCGGGACAGGGATGTTCGGGTACACCGGGGAGCTGTTTTTT.

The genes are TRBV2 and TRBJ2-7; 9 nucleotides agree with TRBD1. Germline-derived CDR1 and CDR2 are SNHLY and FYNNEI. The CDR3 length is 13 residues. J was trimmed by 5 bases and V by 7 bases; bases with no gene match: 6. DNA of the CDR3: TGTGCCAGCACCGGGGACAGGGTAAACGAGCAGTACTTC. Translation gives CASTGDRVNEQYF. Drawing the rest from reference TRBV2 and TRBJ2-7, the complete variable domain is EPEVTQTPSHQVTQMGQEVILRCVPISNHLYFYWYRQILGQKVEFLVSFYNNEISEKSEIFDDQFSVERPDGSNFTLKIRSTKLEDSAMYFCASTGDRVNEQYFGPGTRLTVT.

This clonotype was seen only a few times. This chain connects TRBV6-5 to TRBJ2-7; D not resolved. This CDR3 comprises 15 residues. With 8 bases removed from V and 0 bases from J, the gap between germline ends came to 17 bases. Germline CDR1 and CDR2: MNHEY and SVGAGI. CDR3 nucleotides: TGTGCCAGCCTAAGTGGGTCGACCGGCTCCTACGAGCAGTACTTC. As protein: CASLSGSTGSYEQYF.

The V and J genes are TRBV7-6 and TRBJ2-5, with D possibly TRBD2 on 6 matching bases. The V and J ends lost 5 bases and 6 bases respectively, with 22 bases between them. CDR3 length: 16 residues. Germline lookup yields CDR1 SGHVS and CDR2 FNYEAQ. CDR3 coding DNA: TGTGCCAGCAGCCCCACTCCGGGACTTGGTCTTCAGACCCAGTACTTC. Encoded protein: CASSPTPGLGLQTQYF.

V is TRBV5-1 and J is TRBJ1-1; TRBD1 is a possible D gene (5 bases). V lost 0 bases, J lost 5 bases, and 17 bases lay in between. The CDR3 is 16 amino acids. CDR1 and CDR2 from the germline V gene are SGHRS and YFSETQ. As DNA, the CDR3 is TGCGCCAGCAGCTTGGAACCCGCGGGGGAACTTACTGAAGCTTTCTTT. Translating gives CASSLEPAGELTEAFF.

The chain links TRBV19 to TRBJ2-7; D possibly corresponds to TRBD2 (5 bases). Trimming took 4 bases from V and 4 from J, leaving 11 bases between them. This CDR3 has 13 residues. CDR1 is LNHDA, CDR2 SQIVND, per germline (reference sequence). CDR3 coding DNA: TGTGCCAGTAGTAAGACTACCCGATACGAGCAGTACTTC. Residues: CASSKTTRYEQYF.

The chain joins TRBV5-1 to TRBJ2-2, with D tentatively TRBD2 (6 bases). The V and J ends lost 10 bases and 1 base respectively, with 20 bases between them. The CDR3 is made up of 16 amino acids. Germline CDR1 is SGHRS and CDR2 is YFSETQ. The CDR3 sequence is CASRWGSRENTGELFF. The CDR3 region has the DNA TGCGCCTCACGTTGGGGCTCGCGGGAGAACACCGGGGAGCTGTTTTTT.

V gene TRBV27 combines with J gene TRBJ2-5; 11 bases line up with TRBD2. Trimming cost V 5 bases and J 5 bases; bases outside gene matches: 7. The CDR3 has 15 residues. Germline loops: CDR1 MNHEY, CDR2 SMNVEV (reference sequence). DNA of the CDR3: TGTGCCAGCAGTGGTAGCGGGAGGGCGGCGGAGACCCAGTACTTC. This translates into CASSGSGRAAETQYF.

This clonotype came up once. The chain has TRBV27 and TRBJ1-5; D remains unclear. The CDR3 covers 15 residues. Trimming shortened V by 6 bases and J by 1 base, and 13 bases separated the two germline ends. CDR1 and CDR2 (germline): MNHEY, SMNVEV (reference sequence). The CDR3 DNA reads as TGTGCCAGCAGCTACGTGTCAGACAGCAATCAGCCCCAGCATTTT. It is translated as CASSYVSDSNQPQHF.

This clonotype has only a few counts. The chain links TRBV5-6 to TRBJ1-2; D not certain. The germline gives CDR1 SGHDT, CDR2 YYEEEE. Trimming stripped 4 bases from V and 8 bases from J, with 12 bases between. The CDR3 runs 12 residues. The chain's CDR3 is CASSVYSGGYTF. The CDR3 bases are TGTGCCAGCAGCGTCTACTCGGGCGGCTACACCTTC.